Presented here are 8 T cell receptor beta chains from one specimen sequenced in a study of T cell clonality in common variable immunodeficiency. Data came from immunoSEQ multiplex PCR; TCRdb stores just in-frame clones and leaves some out. Recorded here are about 60,000 clones, none singletons. Sequenced sample: peripheral blood mononuclear cells. These TCRs come from a person aged 18 to 75 in good health.

There are many counts of this clone. The CDR3 end is not reached by the read, which stops 3 residues before it; the germline J gene fills it in. The chain employs TRBV30 and TRBJ1-4; perhaps TRBD1 as D (5 bases). The CDR3 totals 15 residues. Trimming took off 1 base at V and 7 bases at J, with 16 bases between the two ends. Germline lookup yields CDR1 GTSNPN and CDR2 SVGIG (reference sequence). CDR3 bases read: TGTGCCTGGAGTGGCAGGGTCCGGCGTAGTGAAAAA. Encoded protein: CAWSGRVRRSEK. The full-length CDR3 reads as CAWSGRVRRSEKLFF.

This clone was recorded many times. The CDR3 end is not reached by the read, which stops 3 residues before it; the germline J gene fills it in. The chain recombines TRBV6-1 with TRBJ1-2, with D perhaps matching TRBD1 (6 bases). Germline loops: CDR1 MNHNS, CDR2 SASEGT. There are 14 residues in the CDR3. The CDR3 region is CASSGWGGGGGYTF. The CDR3 DNA, read in part, is TGTGCCAGCAGTGGTTGGGGGGGCGGCGGGGGC.

This clone appeared many times. The read falls 3 residues short of the CDR3 end, and the missing part is taken from the germline J gene. The chain uses TRBV20-1 and TRBJ2-7; 9 bases are a match to TRBD2. This CDR3 region has 15 residues. CDR1 and CDR2 from the germline V gene are DFQATT and SNEGSKA (reference sequence). Unmatched junction bases numbered 9, after V lost 3 bases and J lost 3 bases. The CDR3 DNA, read in part, is TGCAGTGCTAGGAAATTTAGCGGGAGTAACTACGAG. It is translated as CSARKFSGSNYE. The CDR3 in its entirety is CSARKFSGSNYEQYF.

This clone was detected ten times or more. The read ends 3 residues early relative to the CDR3; the germline J gene fills the gap. The chain carries TRBV20-1 and TRBJ1-1; TRBD1 agrees at 7 bases. This CDR3 is built from 16 residues. Germline assignment: CDR1 DFQATT and CDR2 SNEGSKA (reference sequence). The V and J ends lost 0 bases and 2 bases, in that order; junction bases with no gene match: 9. The CDR3 reads CSARDQQTGHNTEAFF. The part of the CDR3 DNA that was read is TGCAGTGCTAGAGACCAACAGACAGGGCACAACACTGAA.

This clone was seen at least ten times. The CDR3 end lies 3 residues beyond the end of the read and is filled in from the germline J gene. The chain links TRBV7-6 to TRBJ1-2, with TRBD1 matching over 7 bases. Germline CDR1 reads SGHVS; CDR2 reads FNYEAQ. The V gene end was trimmed by 5 bases and the J gene end by 4 bases; junction bases not matched to a gene: 4. This CDR3 is built from 13 residues. The CDR3 bases that were read are TGTGCCAGCAGCCGGGACAGAAGCTATGGC. Its translation: CASSRDRSYG. In full, the CDR3 is CASSRDRSYGYTF. Filled out from reference TRBV7-6 and TRBJ1-2, the complete variable domain reads GAGVSQSPRYKVTKRGQDVALRCDPISGHVSLYWYRQALGQGPEFLTYFNYEAQQDKSGLPNDRFSAERPEGSISTLTIQRTEQRDSAMYRCASSRDRSYGYTFGSGTRLTVV.

The table lists this clone with many counts. The CDR3 is cut off 3 residues early in the read; its end comes from the germline J gene. The chain joins TRBV4-2 to TRBJ1-5; D remains unclear. The V gene's germline CDR1 is LGHNA and CDR2 YNFKEQ. Trimming left V 0 bases short and J 0 bases short, with 6 bases between. The CDR3 totals 15 residues. The CDR3 sequence: CASSQERYSNQPQHF. The sequenced CDR3 bases are TGTGCCAGCAGCCAAGAACGGTATAGCAATCAGCCC.

This clone has a count of ten or more. The observed sequence ends 3 residues before the CDR3 terminus, with the missing tail filled in from the germline J gene. The chain uses TRBV5-1 and TRBJ2-5; 11 bases align to TRBD2. The CDR3 has 17 residues. From germline, CDR1 is SGHRS and CDR2 YFSETQ. V dropped 0 bases and J dropped 5; count of bases not matched to a gene: 9. Partial CDR3 DNA: TGCGCCAGCAGCTTGGGAAGGCGACTAGCGGGAATGGAGACC. Its translation: CASSLGRRLAGMET. In full, the CDR3 is CASSLGRRLAGMETQYF.

This clone was observed at least ten times. The sequence runs out 3 residues before the end of the CDR3; the remainder is reconstructed from the germline J gene. The gene calls are TRBV19 and TRBJ2-7; 7 positions match TRBD2. The CDR3 spans 15 residues. CDR1 LNHDA and CDR2 SQIVND come from the germline V gene (reference sequence). J lost 2 bases, V lost 0 bases, and 4 bases had no gene match. The DNA read from the CDR3 is TGTGCCAGTAGTATAGACAGCGGGAACGCCTACGAG. Translated, it gives CASSIDSGNAYE. The whole CDR3 is CASSIDSGNAYEQYF.